This record concerns one TCR beta chain sequence. This sample stems from a study of blood T cell repertoires in COVID-19. Study-wide background: From T cells, B-cell-depleted T cells, or PBMCs came the material, which was cDNA or gDNA.

The table came from immunoSEQ multiplex PCR; TCRdb's copy has only in-frame clones and leaves some out. The data hold roughly 300,000 clones, with around 85% observed a single time. Germline CDR1 reads MNHEY; CDR2 reads SVGAGI. CDR3 length: 14 amino acids. Between the trimmed V and J ends, which lost 7 bases and 5 bases, there was a span of 17 bases. This receptor was obtained from a human donor in a cohort sampled during active COVID-19. Sample: peripheral blood. The gene calls are TRBV6-5 and TRBJ2-5; maybe TRBD1 (8 bases). The CDR3 is CASTTGGAQETQYF. DNA of the CDR3: TGTGCCAGCACCACAGGGGGGGCACAGGAGACCCAGTACTTC.